A single sample is the source of the 29 T cell receptor beta chains below, sequenced in a study of T cells in Graves' hyperthyroidism and ophthalmopathy. TCR beta CDR3 sequences were amplified from RNA transcripts. Researchers ran a first-round RT-PCR on the TCR CDR3 using the HTBI primer set. TCRdb re-called the multiplex PCR reads through MiXCR, storing one row per CDR3 protein. The sample consists of some 350,000 distinct CDR3 sequences, roughly 19% of them appearing once. Sequencing input: blood. The source of these receptors is a woman aged 18-29 years with Graves' hyperthyroidism.

This clonotype was detected ten times or more. The chain recombines TRBV18 with TRBJ1-1, with no clear D. The CDR3 spans 14 residues. Germline values: CDR1 KGHSH, CDR2 LQKENI. V was pared by 6 bases and J by 11 bases, with 22 bases between. CDR3 sequence reads: CASSFTNDMMTAFF. The CDR3 DNA is TGTGCCAGCTCGTTTACGAACGACATGATGACGGCTTTCTTT.

The genes are TRBV6-2 or TRBV6-3 and TRBJ1-2, with a weak D call TRBD1 (6 bases). This CDR3 has 20 residues. Per the germline V gene, CDR1 is MNHEY and CDR2 is SVGEGT. V lost 11 bases and J lost 4, with 38 bases in between. CDR3 bases: TGTGCCCGGGCCCCACAAAAAACCCAACGGCCGAGGACAGCGCTCTATGGCTACACCTTC. Its protein is CARAPQKTQRPRTALYGYTF.

About this clonotype: A much more abundant neighbour one base away suggests this may be a read error. This chain uses TRBV11-2 with TRBJ2-7; 7 bases fit TRBD2. Germline V gives CDR1 SGHAT, CDR2 FQNNGV. The CDR3 sequence is 16 residues long. V was clipped by 3 bases and J by 3 bases; unmatched bases: 11. The CDR3 reads CASSFYGRTRSYEQYF. CDR3 coding DNA: TGTGCCAGCAGCTTCTACGGGAGGACTAGAAGCTACGAGCAGTACTTC.

This clonotype was counted at least ten times. This chain joins TRBV6-1 and TRBJ2-2, with 7 positions matching TRBD1. With 7 bases clipped from V and 2 bases from J, the junction kept 7 bases outside the gene matches. Germline V gene data show CDR1 as MNHNS and CDR2 as SASEGT. This CDR3 is 15 amino acids long. DNA of the CDR3: TGTGCCAGCACCTTGACAGGGTCTAACACCGGGGAGCTGTTTTTT. It specifies CASTLTGSNTGELFF.

This clonotype was counted at least ten times. The chain joins TRBV25-1 to TRBJ1-2; maybe TRBD1 (5 bases). There are 13 residues in the CDR3. Germline lookup yields CDR1 MGHDK and CDR2 SYGVNS. Trimming pared 6 bases from V and 3 bases from J, leaving 11 bases between. CDR3 nucleotides: TGTGCCAGCAGGGGGGGGTCGGACTATGGCTACACCTTC. Translated, it gives CASRGGSDYGYTF.

The chain uses TRBV15 and TRBJ1-1, with 10 positions matching TRBD1. Trimming removed 3 bases from V and 10 bases from J; junction bases left unmatched: 8. This CDR3 is built from 14 residues. From germline, CDR1 is LNHNV and CDR2 YYDKDF (reference sequence). The CDR3 loop reads CATSRDRGGWVAFF. CDR3 nucleotide sequence: TGTGCCACCAGCAGGGACAGGGGGGGCTGGGTAGCTTTCTTT.

This clonotype was counted ten times or more. The chain links TRBV11-2 to TRBJ1-1, with D unresolved. The CDR3 spans 13 residues. V lost 0 bases, J lost 10 bases, and 12 bases lay in between. Germline CDR1 reads SGHAT; CDR2 reads FQNNGV. CDR3 protein: CASSLDLQLGAFF. The CDR3, as DNA: TGTGCCAGCAGCTTAGATCTCCAGCTGGGAGCTTTCTTT. The full variable domain, completed using reference TRBV11-2 and TRBJ1-1, is EAGVAQSPRYKIIEKRQSVAFWCNPISGHATLYWYQQILGQGPKLLIQFQNNGVVDDSQLPKDRFSAERLKGVDSTLKIQPAKLEDSAVYLCASSLDLQLGAFFGQGTRLTVV.

This clonotype was detected many times. V is TRBV12-3 or TRBV12-4 and J is TRBJ1-2; D unclear. V was pared by 2 bases and J by 8 bases, with 12 bases between. There are 13 residues in the CDR3. The CDR3 DNA reads as TGTGCCAGCAGTTTACGCCCCTGGAGGGGCTACACCTTC. This gives the protein CASSLRPWRGYTF.

The V and J genes are TRBV5-4 and TRBJ1-5; perhaps TRBD1 as D (6 bases). CDR3 length equals 17 residues. V was pared by 0 bases and J by 0 bases, with 13 bases between. CDR1 and CDR2 (germline): SGHNT, YYREEE (reference sequence). CDR3: CASSLGAGDHSNQPQHF. In DNA form, the CDR3 reads TGTGCCAGCAGCTTGGGGGCAGGGGACCATAGCAATCAGCCCCAGCATTTT. The variable domain in full, completed from reference TRBV5-4 and TRBJ1-5, reads ETGVTQSPTHLIKTRGQQVTLRCSSQSGHNTVSWYQQALGQGPQFIFQYYREEENGRGNFPPRFSGLQFPNYSSELNVNALELDDSALYLCASSLGAGDHSNQPQHFGDGTRLSIL.

The sample holds a few counts of this clonotype. The chain has TRBV11-1 and TRBJ2-2, with 11 bases identical to TRBD1. The V gene end was trimmed by 5 bases and the J gene end by 6 bases; junction bases not matched to a gene: 11. The CDR3 consists of 17 residues. Germline values: CDR1 SGHAT, CDR2 FQDESV (reference sequence). This chain's CDR3 is CASSPTRSGQGAGELFF. The CDR3 nucleotides read TGTGCCAGCAGCCCGACGCGGTCGGGACAGGGGGCCGGGGAGCTGTTTTTT. Based on the CDR3 plus reference TRBV11-1 and TRBJ2-2, the full variable domain is EAEVAQSPRYKITEKSQAVAFWCDPISGHATLYWYRQILGQGPELLVQFQDESVVDDSQLPKDRFSAERLKGVDSTLKIQPAELGDSAMYLCASSPTRSGQGAGELFFGEGSRLTVL.

CDR3 sequence: CSVSTGSGETQYF. The CDR3, as DNA: TGCAGCGTGAGCACAGGGTCCGGGGAGACCCAGTACTTC. The chain joins TRBV29-1 to TRBJ2-5, with TRBD1 as a possible D gene (6 bases). Trimming cost V 6 bases and J 5 bases, with 16 bases left between them. The CDR3 length is 13 residues. Germline V gene data show CDR1 as SQVTM and CDR2 as ANQGSEA.

In its sample, this clonotype was seen many times. This chain links TRBV4-1 with TRBJ1-5, with D possibly matching TRBD1 (5 bases). This CDR3 contains 13 residues. Germline lookup yields CDR1 MGHRA and CDR2 YSYEKL. Trimming took off 6 bases at V and 1 base at J, with 7 bases between the two ends. Written as DNA, the CDR3 is TGCGCCAGCAGGGGGGGGAGCAATCAGCCCCAGCATTTT. Its translation: CASRGGSNQPQHF.

This clonotype has at least ten counts. V gene TRBV10-2 combines with J gene TRBJ1-5; 7 bases agree with TRBD1. The CDR3 spans 14 residues. Looked up from germline, CDR1 is WSHSY and CDR2 is SAAADI. With 4 bases clipped from V and 5 bases from J, the junction kept 5 bases outside the gene matches. Here the CDR3 DNA reads TGCGCCAGCAGTGTAGACAGGGTTGATCAGCCCCAGCATTTT. It specifies CASSVDRVDQPQHF.

Ten or more counts support this clonotype. This chain joins TRBV6-1 and TRBJ1-5, with a tentative D call TRBD1 (5 bases). The CDR3 has 16 residues. Germline CDR1 is MNHNS and CDR2 is SASEGT. Trimming stripped 5 bases from V and 2 bases from J, with 16 bases between. In DNA, the CDR3 is TGTGCCAGCAGTCCGGGACCCCGGGTAGGCAATCAGCCCCAGCATTTT. Translation: CASSPGPRVGNQPQHF.

This clonotype showed up many times. The CDR3 protein is CASSRPTGGQNTEAFF. The CDR3 bases are TGTGCCAGCAGCCGCCCGACGGGCGGACAGAACACTGAAGCTTTCTTT. The chain links TRBV11-1 to TRBJ1-1, with D perhaps TRBD1 (5 bases). The CDR3 spans 16 residues. Per the germline V gene, CDR1 is SGHAT and CDR2 is FQDESV (reference sequence). The V end lost 5 bases, the J end lost 1 base, and 17 bases lay between the germline ends.

The chain couples TRBV6-5 to TRBJ1-5; a weak D match, TRBD1 (5 bases). Trimming took 0 bases from V and 6 from J, leaving 9 bases between them. Germline V lookup: CDR1 MNHEY, CDR2 SVGAGI. The CDR3 covers 14 residues. This CDR3 is CASSYSFGGQPQHF. The CDR3 DNA reads as TGTGCCAGCAGTTACTCGTTCGGGGGTCAGCCCCAGCATTTT.

In this sample, this clonotype turned up many times. The chain couples TRBV12-3 or TRBV12-4 to TRBJ1-2, with a possible D match to TRBD1 (5 bases). The CDR3 is 12 residues long. V lost 5 bases and J lost 8, with 12 bases in between. As DNA, the CDR3 is TGTGCCAGCAGTCAGGGCTTTGGAGGCTACACCTTC. It yields the protein CASSQGFGGYTF.

This clonotype was seen repeatedly, ten times or more. This chain links TRBV30 with TRBJ2-5; no clear D. Germline-derived CDR1 and CDR2 are GTSNPN and SVGIG (reference sequence). With 2 bases removed from V and 5 bases from J, the gap between germline ends came to 6 bases. CDR3 size: 11 residues. The CDR3 DNA is TGTGCCTGGAGTTCGGGTGAGACCCAGTACTTC. Translation gives CAWSSGETQYF.

The chain has TRBV7-9 and TRBJ2-5; 9 nucleotides agree with TRBD1. The trim removed 4 bases at V and 2 bases at J, leaving 2 bases unmatched. CDR1 and CDR2 from the germline V gene are SEHNR and FQNEAQ (reference sequence). This CDR3 contains 14 residues. DNA of the CDR3: TGTGCCAGCAGCTCTGGACAGGGGCAAGAGACCCAGTACTTC. Amino acid sequence: CASSSGQGQETQYF.

This clonotype was seen at least ten times. The V call is TRBV29-1, the J call TRBJ1-1; TRBD1 might be the D (6 bases). V was trimmed by 4 bases and J by 4 bases, leaving 16 bases between them. The CDR3 is 14 residues long. Germline CDR1 is SQVTM and CDR2 is ANQGSEA. In DNA, the CDR3 is TGCAGCGTTGGGGGGATGCAGGGGATCACTGAAGCTTTCTTT. It codes for CSVGGMQGITEAFF.

This clonotype occurred a few times. The chain couples TRBV11-2 to TRBJ2-7, with TRBD1 identical over 9 bases. The V and J ends lost 0 bases and 12 bases, in that order; junction bases with no gene match: 3. The CDR3 has 12 residues. The germline gives CDR1 SGHAT, CDR2 FQNNGV. CDR3 in amino acids: CASSLDHRGPYF. As DNA, the CDR3 is TGTGCCAGCAGCTTAGATCACAGGGGGCCGTACTTC. The variable domain in full, completed from reference TRBV11-2 and TRBJ2-7, reads EAGVAQSPRYKIIEKRQSVAFWCNPISGHATLYWYQQILGQGPKLLIQFQNNGVVDDSQLPKDRFSAERLKGVDSTLKIQPAKLEDSAVYLCASSLDHRGPYFGPGTRLTVT.

This clonotype was observed at least ten times. The rearrangement joins TRBV6-7 to TRBJ2-7; TRBD2 aligns across 15 bases. TRBV6-7 is noted as an ORF with a role that remains uncertain. The CDR3 extends over 17 amino acids. J lost 0 bases, V lost 7 bases, and 7 bases had no gene match. The CDR3, as DNA: TGTGCCAGCATCCCTGGGACTAGCGGGGGGAGCTCCTACGAGCAGTACTTC. It encodes CASIPGTSGGSSYEQYF.

The chain recombines TRBV20-1 with TRBJ2-7; 13 bases match TRBD2. The CDR3 sequence is 18 residues long. Germline values: CDR1 DFQATT, CDR2 SNEGSKA (reference sequence). J gave up 1 base and V 3 bases, and 12 bases lay outside the gene matches. CDR3 sequence: CSASPETSGGRFSYEQYF. Here the CDR3 DNA reads TGCAGTGCTAGCCCCGAGACTAGCGGGGGGCGATTTTCCTACGAGCAGTACTTC.

This clonotype has at least ten counts. The rearrangement joins TRBV24-1 to TRBJ1-1; weak D call: TRBD1 (6 bases). Per the germline V gene, CDR1 is KGHDR and CDR2 is SFDVKD. This CDR3 contains 14 residues. Trimming pared 7 bases from V and 3 bases from J, leaving 14 bases between. In nucleotides, the CDR3 is TGTGCCACCAGCCTAACGGGACAAGACACTGAAGCTTTCTTT. It is translated as CATSLTGQDTEAFF.

Details on this clonotype: Since a much larger clone is just one base distant, this may be a read error. The CDR3 does not close with the conserved phenylalanine or tryptophan, likely indicating a read error. This chain connects TRBV6-1 to TRBJ1-2; the D is unclear. Trimming took off 8 bases at V and 2 bases at J, with 9 bases between the two ends. The CDR3 is made up of 12 amino acids. Germline V gives CDR1 MNHNS, CDR2 SASEGT. CDR3 sequence reads: CASRDLNYGYTL. The DNA for the CDR3 is TGTGCCAGCCGAGACCTGAACTATGGCTACACCCTC.

This clonotype showed up many times. V is TRBV6-5 and J is TRBJ2-7, with TRBD2 matching 10 bases. This CDR3 spans 14 amino acids. Unmatched junction bases numbered 6, after V lost 6 bases and J lost 4 bases. Germline CDR1 is MNHEY and CDR2 is SVGAGI. This CDR3 reads CASSTGTSAYEQYF. The CDR3 DNA reads as TGTGCCAGCAGCACCGGGACTAGCGCATACGAGCAGTACTTC.

This clonotype was seen many times. This rearrangement joins TRBV6-1 to TRBJ1-2; tentative D call: TRBD1 (5 bases). The CDR3 consists of 14 residues. CDR1 is MNHNS and CDR2 is SASEGT in the germline V gene. The V and J ends lost 10 bases and 6 bases respectively, with 21 bases between them. CDR3 in amino acids: CATQTPGGVDGYTF. The CDR3 DNA follows: TGTGCCACCCAAACCCCGGGGGGGGTAGATGGCTACACCTTC.

The table lists this clonotype with many counts. This rearrangement joins TRBV6-5 to TRBJ1-5; 7 bases are a match to TRBD1. After removal of 2 bases from V and 4 bases from J, the junction contained 5 bases not matched to a gene. Germline assignment: CDR1 MNHEY and CDR2 SVGAGI. The CDR3 is made up of 15 amino acids. CDR3: CASSYRGRKNQPQHF. In nucleotides, the CDR3 is TGTGCCAGCAGTTACAGGGGGCGGAAGAATCAGCCCCAGCATTTT.

In this sample, this clonotype turned up many times. The rearrangement links TRBV5-1 to TRBJ2-7; TRBD2 aligns across 9 bases. V lost 2 bases, J lost 2 bases, and 11 bases stayed unmatched. The germline V gene encodes CDR1 SGHRS and CDR2 YFSETQ. The CDR3 totals 17 residues. As DNA, the CDR3 is TGCGCCAGCAGCTTCGGTGGGAGCGGGGGGATTACCTACGAGCAGTACTTC. This sequence encodes CASSFGGSGGITYEQYF.